One and the same sample provided the 18 T cell receptor beta chains below, sequenced in a study of shared clonotypes between healthy human individuals (dated by TCRdb to the early 2020s). Receptor libraries were prepared by the immunoSEQ multiplex PCR assay. TCRdb limited this immuneACCESS table to in-frame rearrangements with V and J called. A share of clones is missing; checked studies link under half to unresolved V genes, and the rest is unexplained. This sample is represented by a few hundred thousand clones; 90% to 97% of them were singletons. The top ten hold 0.32% of the sample. Source material: memory CD8+ T cells sorted from blood. The cell subset or site label corresponds to: CD45RO+ cells pooled with CCR7-negative TemRA cells. The receptor set was obtained from a man aged 25 to 40 in good health.

The chain couples TRBV2 to TRBJ2-1; D might be TRBD2 (5 bases). CDR3 length equals 15 residues. V dropped 7 bases and J dropped 0 bases, with 13 bases sitting between them. Looked up from germline, CDR1 is SNHLY and CDR2 is FYNNEI. CDR3 in DNA: TGTGCCAGCATTAGGACTCTAACCTCCTACAATGAGCAGTTCTTC. It specifies CASIRTLTSYNEQFF.

The rearrangement uses TRBV2 and TRBJ2-7; a weak D match, TRBD1 (6 bases). There are 13 residues in the CDR3. V was trimmed by 7 bases and J by 1 base, leaving 11 bases between them. Germline loops: CDR1 SNHLY, CDR2 FYNNEI. CDR3 DNA sequence: TGTGCCAGCATTAGACAGGTATCCTACGAGCAGTACTTC. This codes for CASIRQVSYEQYF.

The chain has TRBV7-9 and TRBJ2-4; D is possibly TRBD2 (5 bases). The germline gives CDR1 SEHNR, CDR2 FQNEAQ (reference sequence). V lost 3 bases and J 6 bases, leaving 18 bases between the germline ends. The CDR3 is made up of 16 amino acids. The CDR3, as DNA: TGTGCCAGCAGCTTGGGAGTTACGCGGGTGCTAAACATTCAGTACTTC. It is translated as CASSLGVTRVLNIQYF.

The chain uses TRBV11-2 and TRBJ2-7; TRBD1 matches 7 bases. Germline V gene lookup returns CDR1 SGHAT and CDR2 FQNNGV. Trimming at V came to 4 bases and at J to 3 bases, leaving 3 bases not matched to a gene. The CDR3 runs to 13 residues. DNA for the CDR3: TGTGCCAGCAGCTCGGGACAGCTCTACGAGCAGTACTTC. Translated: CASSSGQLYEQYF. The whole variable domain, filled in from reference TRBV11-2 and TRBJ2-7, reads EAGVAQSPRYKIIEKRQSVAFWCNPISGHATLYWYQQILGQGPKLLIQFQNNGVVDDSQLPKDRFSAERLKGVDSTLKIQPAKLEDSAVYLCASSSGQLYEQYFGPGTRLTVT.

The chain links TRBV9 to TRBJ2-1, with TRBD2 matching over 11 bases. The V gene's germline CDR1 is SGDLS and CDR2 YYNGEE. Losses at the gene ends were 1 base for V and 0 bases for J; bases not matched to a gene: 0. This CDR3 is built from 16 residues. CDR3 nucleotides: TGTGCCAGCAGCGTAACTAGCGGGAGCTCCTACAATGAGCAGTTCTTC. Its protein product is CASSVTSGSSYNEQFF.

This clone was observed a single time. The chain joins TRBV6-5 to TRBJ1-2; 9 bases map to TRBD1. This CDR3 contains 16 residues. Unmatched junction bases numbered 3, after V lost 0 bases and J lost 1 base. CDR1 MNHEY and CDR2 SVGAGI come from the germline V gene. The CDR3 DNA reads as TGTGCCAGCAGTTACTCAACAGGGGGCGGTAACTATGGCTACACCTTC. Translation: CASSYSTGGGNYGYTF.

The V gene is TRBV27, the J gene TRBJ2-7; a possible D gene is TRBD2 (5 bases). The CDR3 consists of 15 residues. The germline V and J ends were trimmed by 3 bases and 2 bases, with 14 bases remaining between them. Germline V gives CDR1 MNHEY, CDR2 SMNVEV (reference sequence). The CDR3 DNA sequence: TGTGCCAGCAGTTTTGTAGCGAAAAACACCTACGAGCAGTACTTC. Its translation is CASSFVAKNTYEQYF.

The J gene is TRBJ2-3, the V gene TRBV28; 10 bases match TRBD1. The CDR3 is 15 amino acids. Germline lookup yields CDR1 MDHEN and CDR2 SYDVKM. V trimming: 6 bases; J trimming: 6 bases; junction bases outside the gene matches: 9. The CDR3 spells CASSSGTGDRDTQYF. CDR3 in DNA: TGTGCCAGCAGCTCCGGGACAGGGGACCGGGATACGCAGTATTTT.

This chain uses TRBV28 with TRBJ2-2; 8 bases fit TRBD2. Germline values: CDR1 MDHEN, CDR2 SYDVKM. The CDR3 runs to 16 residues. The V and J ends lost 8 bases and 3 bases, in that order; junction bases with no gene match: 11. DNA for the CDR3: TGTGCCAGCGGTGGCCAGCGGGAGCTGTACACCGGGGAGCTGTTTTTT. Residues: CASGGQRELYTGELFF.

The chain uses TRBV6-5 and TRBJ2-7, with D possibly called TRBD1 or TRBD2 (6 bases each). Germline CDR1 is MNHEY and CDR2 is SVGAGI. V gave up 6 bases and J gave up 0 bases, with 12 bases separating them. CDR3 length equals 14 residues. CDR3 sequence reads: CASSREDSSYEQYF. The CDR3 region has the DNA TGTGCCAGCAGCAGGGAGGACAGCTCCTACGAGCAGTACTTC.

The chain is built from TRBV12-5 and TRBJ1-5; a possible D gene is TRBD1 (5 bases). V was trimmed by 1 base and J by 4 bases, leaving 5 bases between them. Germline V gene sequence: CDR1 LGHNT, CDR2 FRNRAP. This CDR3 region has 13 residues. As DNA, the CDR3 is TGTGCTAGTGGTTTGGGGACAAATCAGCCCCAGCATTTT. Amino acids: CASGLGTNQPQHF.

The rearrangement joins TRBV10-2 to TRBJ2-5, with 10 bases lining up with TRBD2. V lost 5 bases and J lost 4; bases outside the gene matches: 4. This CDR3 region has 14 residues. The V gene's germline CDR1 is WSHSY and CDR2 SAAADI. The CDR3 nucleotides read TGCGCCAGCAGTCTGGGACTAGCGACAGAGACCCAGTACTTC. As protein: CASSLGLATETQYF.

The chain carries TRBV7-9 and TRBJ2-2; 11 bases align to TRBD2. Trimming cost V 5 bases and J 0 bases; bases outside gene matches: 11. CDR3 length: 19 amino acids. Germline CDR1 and CDR2: SEHNR and FQNEAQ (reference sequence). The CDR3 sequence is CASSLSTSGSYSNTGELFF. CDR3 DNA sequence: TGTGCCAGCAGCCTTTCCACTAGCGGGAGTTATTCGAACACCGGGGAGCTGTTTTTT.

This clone has a handful of counts. The identical CDR3 is also encoded by other nucleotide sequences in the sample. The chain is built from TRBV18 and TRBJ1-5; D is unresolved. The CDR3 runs to 14 residues. Trimming shortened V by 2 bases and J by 0 bases, and 5 bases separated the two germline ends. Germline CDR1 and CDR2: KGHSH and LQKENI. The chain's CDR3 is CASSPENSNQPQHF. In DNA form, the CDR3 reads TGTGCCAGCTCACCAGAAAATAGCAATCAGCCCCAGCATTTT.

The chain employs TRBV5-4 and TRBJ2-1; 12 positions match TRBD2. Germline CDR1 reads SGHNT; CDR2 reads YYREEE (reference sequence). The CDR3 runs 15 residues. Trimming removed 1 base from V and 9 bases from J; junction bases left unmatched: 5. As DNA, the CDR3 is TGTGCCAGCAGCTTGAAGACTAGCGGGAGAGGTGAGCAGTTCTTC. Its protein product is CASSLKTSGRGEQFF.

The rearrangement joins TRBV19 to TRBJ2-1; D unresolved. V lost 2 bases, J lost 1 base, and 9 bases lay in between. The CDR3 contains 15 residues. Germline-derived CDR1 and CDR2 are LNHDA and SQIVND (reference sequence). The DNA for the CDR3 is TGTGCCAGTAGTATACAGCGTTGGTCCTACAATGAGCAGTTCTTC. Translation gives CASSIQRWSYNEQFF.

The CDR3 reads CASSPLAGVTDTQYF. The CDR3 coding sequence is TGCGCCAGCAGCCCACTAGCGGGAGTAACGGATACGCAGTATTTT. The gene calls are TRBV4-1 and TRBJ2-3, with TRBD2 matching over 11 bases. The CDR3 length is 15 residues. V lost 4 bases to trimming and J lost 6 bases; unmatched junction nucleotides: 6. Germline V gene sequence: CDR1 MGHRA, CDR2 YSYEKL.

V and J are TRBV29-1 and TRBJ2-7, with D tentatively TRBD2 (5 bases). V dropped 2 bases and J dropped 2 bases, with 13 bases sitting between them. Per germline, CDR1 SQVTM and CDR2 ANQGSEA. This CDR3 contains 14 residues. The DNA for the CDR3 is TGCAGCGTTGAATTTAGCGCCTCACCCTACGAGCAGTACTTC. Translation: CSVEFSASPYEQYF.